This is a list of T cell receptor beta chains from one sample in a study of blood T cells in healthy people across ages. TCRdb processed the 5' RACE reads anew with MiXCR; each CDR3 protein has one entry. Found here are over a million distinct CDR3 sequences, approximately 59% of them singletons; the top ten hold under 8.5%. Material for sequencing was blood. The receptor source for this set is a man aged 18 to 30 in good health. The CDR3 runs from the conserved cysteine through the conserved F or W.

CASSAVGMNAEAFF TRBV6-1
CASSYLASVETQYF TRBV6-5
CSARDRETSVYEQYF TRBV20-1
CATSDATSGASSYNEQFF TRBV24-1
CASSPTGSQAEAFF TRBV5-1
CASSFSGTSGGDDEQYF TRBV11-3
CASSTPGWDGTDTQYF TRBV4-2
CASSIGSGEQETQYF TRBV21-1
CASTWTSGTDTQYF TRBV5-1
CASSLGAMPQPQHF TRBV7-2
CASSRARGPGEQYF TRBV4-2
CASRTMMEDEQYF TRBV5-1
CASSLPTVTDTQYF TRBV5-1